These 5 T cell receptor beta chains were all obtained from the same sample, sequenced in a study of radiotherapy plus CTLA-4 blockade in lung cancer. Libraries were prepared by immunoSEQ multiplex PCR; TCRdb keeps only in-frame clonotypes and omits some of them. The table has tens of thousands of clones, roughly 73% seen once. The sample was peripheral blood, taken from a patient treated with radiotherapy plus ipilimumab. The source is a human donor with non-small cell lung cancer who had stable disease on radiotherapy plus ipilimumab.

V gene TRBV5-5 combines with J gene TRBJ1-1; TRBD1 matches 7 bases. Germline assignment: CDR1 SGHKS and CDR2 YYEKEE (reference sequence). The CDR3 loop spans 15 amino acids. J lost 6 bases, V lost 2 bases, and 10 bases had no gene match. The CDR3 reads CASSFGTAGKAEAFF. As DNA, the CDR3 is TGTGCCAGCAGCTTCGGGACAGCTGGTAAAGCTGAAGCTTTCTTT.

The V gene is TRBV28, the J gene TRBJ1-5, with TRBD1 matching over 7 bases. The germline CDR1 and CDR2 sequences are MDHEN and SYDVKM. J gave up 0 bases and V 6 bases, and 8 bases lay outside the gene matches. This CDR3 is built from 16 residues. CDR3 nucleotide sequence: TGTGCCAGCAGGCTCGGGACAGCCTATAGCAATCAGCCCCAGCATTTT. Its translation is CASRLGTAYSNQPQHF.

The rearrangement uses TRBV5-8 and TRBJ2-7; possible D gene TRBD2, 5 bases. V was pared by 4 bases and J by 4 bases, with 9 bases between. Germline loops: CDR1 SGHTS, CDR2 YDEGEE. The CDR3 runs to 12 residues. CDR3 sequence (DNA): TGTGCCAGCAGCGCACGGACTTACGAGCAGTACTTC. Translating it yields CASSARTYEQYF.

This clone was recorded a few times. V usage is TRBV19 and J usage is TRBJ1-1; perhaps TRBD1 as D (5 bases). Germline CDR1 and CDR2: LNHDA and SQIVND (reference sequence). The CDR3 sequence is 15 residues long. V lost 5 bases, J lost 0 bases, and 13 bases lay in between. CDR3 sequence (DNA): TGTGCCAGTAGTGACCGTCAGGGCATGAACACTGAAGCTTTCTTT. Protein sequence: CASSDRQGMNTEAFF.

The J gene is TRBJ2-7, the V gene TRBV10-3, with 7 bases identical to TRBD2. The CDR3 is 16 residues long. Per the germline V gene, CDR1 is ENHRY and CDR2 is SYGVKD. V dropped 0 bases and J dropped 6; count of bases not matched to a gene: 11. CDR3 nucleotide sequence: TGTGCCATCAGTGAGTCGACTCGGCGGGAGCTTGGCGAGCAGTACTTC. Translation gives CAISESTRRELGEQYF.